This T cell receptor beta chain came from a study of blood T cell repertoires in COVID-19. Study context: Researchers got acute and convalescent COVID-19 samples from the United States, Italy and Spain. PBMCs, B-cell-depleted T cells, or T cells were the source of the cDNA or gDNA that made up the material.

There are 15 residues in the CDR3. Germline CDR1 reads MNHEY; CDR2 reads SVGAGI. The V gene end was trimmed by 6 bases and the J gene end by 4 bases; junction bases not matched to a gene: 6. Methods used by the authors: By means of reference gene primer amplification, nucleated cell counts were estimated. TCRdb's copy holds only in-frame clones and misses some; the assay was immunoSEQ multiplex PCR. V, J and clone size reflect that table, while D and trimming were determined from the DNA. The sample has 150,000 to 200,000 clones; about four fifths are singletons. Material: peripheral blood. The receptor was isolated from a woman older than 75 with acute or convalescent COVID-19. This sequence joins TRBV6-5 and TRBJ2-2; TRBD2 aligns across 9 bases. The CDR3, as DNA: TGTGCCAGCAGCCGAACACTAGCGGGCACCGGGGAGCTGTTTTTT. Its translation: CASSRTLAGTGELFF.